The next 14 T cell receptor beta chains were all read from a single sample in a study of somatic mutations in cytotoxic T cells in rheumatoid arthritis. Measured with immunoSEQ multiplex PCR; TCRdb has only the in-frame clones, and not every one. The sample has approximately 3,400 clones, roughly 84% seen once; the top ten hold around 28%. Sequenced input: CD8+ T cells sorted from blood. The receptor set was obtained from a man between 50 and 59 years old with rheumatoid arthritis.

J is TRBJ2-3 and V is TRBV6-5; tentatively, D is TRBD2 (6 bases). The V end lost 4 bases, the J end lost 3 bases, and 8 bases lay between the germline ends. Germline lookup yields CDR1 MNHEY and CDR2 SVGAGI. This CDR3 comprises 13 residues. This chain's CDR3 is CASSFRETDTQYF. The CDR3 DNA reads TGTGCCAGCAGTTTTCGGGAGACAGATACGCAGTATTTT.

In its sample, this clone was seen a few times. The V call is TRBV9, the J call TRBJ2-5; D may be TRBD2 (6 bases). The CDR3 has 13 amino acids. CDR1 SGDLS and CDR2 YYNGEE come from the germline V gene. V shed 0 bases and J shed 4 bases, with 7 bases lying between them. CDR3 coding DNA: TGTGCCAGCAGCGTAGGGAGGGGAGAGACCCAGTACTTC. Translation gives CASSVGRGETQYF.

The chain recombines TRBV7-9 with TRBJ2-7; perhaps TRBD1 as D (6 bases). The V and J ends lost 2 bases and 5 bases respectively, with 10 bases between them. The CDR3 spans 13 residues. Germline V lookup: CDR1 SEHNR, CDR2 FQNEAQ (reference sequence). Here the CDR3 reads CASSLRQGHEQYF. CDR3 coding DNA: TGTGCCAGCAGCTTAAGGCAGGGGCACGAGCAGTACTTC.

This chain joins TRBV13 and TRBJ2-3; TRBD1 is a possible D gene (5 bases). Trimming cost V 5 bases and J 5 bases, with 11 bases left between them. Germline-derived CDR1 and CDR2 are PRHDT and FYEKMQ (reference sequence). This CDR3 region has 13 residues. This CDR3 is CASSPRGQDTQYF. In DNA, the CDR3 is TGTGCCAGCAGCCCCCGCGGACAAGATACGCAGTATTTT.

This clone was recorded a few times. The V and J genes are TRBV30 and TRBJ2-7; TRBD2 agrees at 12 bases. This CDR3 spans 14 amino acids. The junction had 3 bases not matched to a gene; V was cut back by 0 bases and J by 6 bases. Germline lookup yields CDR1 GTSNPN and CDR2 SVGIG (reference sequence). DNA for the CDR3: TGTGCCTGGAGTGTCTCGGGACTAGCGGGCGAGCAGTACTTC. Encoded protein: CAWSVSGLAGEQYF.

This chain connects TRBV4-1 to TRBJ2-7, with 8 bases that match TRBD1. The CDR3 is made up of 14 amino acids. Per germline, CDR1 MGHRA and CDR2 YSYEKL. V gave up 1 base and J gave up 2 bases; unmatched junction bases: 1. CDR3 sequence reads: CASSQGGQAYEQYF. CDR3 nucleotides: TGCGCCAGCAGCCAAGGGGGACAGGCCTACGAGCAGTACTTC.

In its sample, this clone was seen once. This chain links TRBV7-6 with TRBJ2-7; the match to TRBD2 covers 10 bases. After removal of 1 base from V and 5 bases from J, the junction contained 5 bases not matched to a gene. CDR3 length: 15 residues. Germline V gene sequence: CDR1 SGHVS, CDR2 FNYEAQ. DNA for the CDR3: TGTGCCAGCAGCTTAGTAGGGCTAGCGGGAGACGAGCAGTACTTC. Translation gives CASSLVGLAGDEQYF.

This clone was seen a single time. V usage is TRBV30 and J usage is TRBJ2-3, with 7 bases identical to TRBD2. V dropped 3 bases and J dropped 4; count of bases not matched to a gene: 7. CDR1 and CDR2 from the germline V gene are GTSNPN and SVGIG (reference sequence). The CDR3 is made up of 14 amino acids. CDR3 protein: CAWRAGEFADTQYF. DNA of the CDR3: TGTGCCTGGAGGGCGGGGGAGTTTGCAGATACGCAGTATTTT.

The chain has TRBV6-6 and TRBJ2-7, with D possibly being TRBD1 (6 bases). The CDR3 covers 14 residues. Germline CDR1 reads MNHNY; CDR2 reads SVGAGI (reference sequence). Trimming shortened V by 6 bases and J by 2 bases, and 14 bases separated the two germline ends. CDR3 region: CASSTQGTAYEQYF. The CDR3 region has the DNA TGTGCCAGCAGCACCCAGGGGACCGCCTACGAGCAGTACTTC.

The chain employs TRBV10-1 and TRBJ2-7; 8 bases agree with TRBD1. The V gene end was trimmed by 3 bases and the J gene end by 2 bases; junction bases not matched to a gene: 6. Germline CDR1 reads WNHNN; CDR2 reads SYGVQD (reference sequence). The CDR3 totals 15 residues. CDR3 nucleotides: TGCGCCAGCAGTGACCAGGGGGCAGGGGCCTACGAGCAGTACTTC. Translating gives CASSDQGAGAYEQYF.

The chain is built from TRBV4-1 and TRBJ2-7, with 10 bases matching TRBD1. Germline CDR1 reads MGHRA; CDR2 reads YSYEKL. The CDR3 length is 17 residues. The V segment lost 5 bases and the J segment 4 bases; nucleotides outside the gene matches: 14. This chain's CDR3 is CASSEAGRTGGIYEQYF. The CDR3, as DNA: TGCGCCAGCAGCGAAGCTGGCAGGACAGGGGGTATATACGAGCAGTACTTC.

CDR3 sequence: CASSFSQGRYYEQFF. The DNA for the CDR3 is TGTGCCAGCAGTTTCAGCCAGGGAAGGTACTATGAGCAGTTCTTC. This chain connects TRBV28 to TRBJ2-1, with D possibly matching TRBD1 (5 bases). The CDR3 covers 15 residues. CDR1 MDHEN and CDR2 SYDVKM come from the germline V gene. Trimming shortened V by 3 bases and J by 8 bases, and 17 bases separated the two germline ends.

The rearrangement uses TRBV19 and TRBJ2-7; 7 positions match TRBD1. The CDR3 covers 16 residues. V lost 2 bases and J lost 0; bases outside the gene matches: 7. The V gene's germline CDR1 is LNHDA and CDR2 SQIVND (reference sequence). The CDR3 coding sequence is TGTGCCAGTAGTATAAACGGACAGGAATACTCCTACGAGCAGTACTTC. The encoded protein is CASSINGQEYSYEQYF.

Worth noting for this clone: A read error is likely here: a far larger clone is one base away. J is TRBJ2-3 and V is TRBV29-1; TRBD2 aligns across 11 bases. Germline V lookup: CDR1 SQVTM, CDR2 ANQGSEA. CDR3 length: 19 residues. CDR3 amino acids: CSIPLGLAGGSTSIDTQYF. The CDR3 bases are TGCAGTATCCCCTTAGGGCTAGCGGGAGGTTCTACTAGCATAGATACGCAGTATTTT.